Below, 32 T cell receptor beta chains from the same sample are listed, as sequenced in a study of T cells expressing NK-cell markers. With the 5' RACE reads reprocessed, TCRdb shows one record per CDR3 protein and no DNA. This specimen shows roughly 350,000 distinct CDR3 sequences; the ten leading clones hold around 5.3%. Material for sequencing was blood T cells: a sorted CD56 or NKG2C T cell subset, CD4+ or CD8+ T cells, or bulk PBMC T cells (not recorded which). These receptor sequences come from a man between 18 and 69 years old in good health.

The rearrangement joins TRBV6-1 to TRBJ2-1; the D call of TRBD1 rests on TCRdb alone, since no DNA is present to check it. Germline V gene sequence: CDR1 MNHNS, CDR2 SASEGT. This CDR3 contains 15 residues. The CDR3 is CASSTRPVRGGEQFF.

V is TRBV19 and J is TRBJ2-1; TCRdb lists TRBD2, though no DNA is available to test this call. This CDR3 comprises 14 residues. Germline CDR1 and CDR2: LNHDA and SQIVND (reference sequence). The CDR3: CASRSGGPRDEQFF.

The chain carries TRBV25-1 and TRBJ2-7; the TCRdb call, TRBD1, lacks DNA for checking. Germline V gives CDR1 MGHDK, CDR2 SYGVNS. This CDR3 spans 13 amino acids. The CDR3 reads CASSAGKPYEQYF.

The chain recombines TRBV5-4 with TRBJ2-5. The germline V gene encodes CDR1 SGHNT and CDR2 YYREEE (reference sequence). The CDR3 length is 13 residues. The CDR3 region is CASRATGKETQYF. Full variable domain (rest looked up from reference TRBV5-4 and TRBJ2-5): ETGVTQSPTHLIKTRGQQVTLRCSSQSGHNTVSWYQQALGQGPQFIFQYYREEENGRGNFPPRFSGLQFPNYSSELNVNALELDDSALYLCASRATGKETQYFGPGTRLLVL.

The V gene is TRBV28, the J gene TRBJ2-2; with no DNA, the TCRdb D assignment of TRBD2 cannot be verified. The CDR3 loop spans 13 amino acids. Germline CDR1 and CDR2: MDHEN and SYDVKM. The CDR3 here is CASSLDLTGELFF.

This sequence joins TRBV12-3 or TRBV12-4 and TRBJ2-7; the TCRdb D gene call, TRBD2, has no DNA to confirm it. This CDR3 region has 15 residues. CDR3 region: CASSSGRGLPYEQYF.

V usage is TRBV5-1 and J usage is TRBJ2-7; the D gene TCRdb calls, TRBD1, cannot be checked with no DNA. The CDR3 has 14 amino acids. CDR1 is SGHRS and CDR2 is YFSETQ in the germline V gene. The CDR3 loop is CASSLSRKPGEQYF.

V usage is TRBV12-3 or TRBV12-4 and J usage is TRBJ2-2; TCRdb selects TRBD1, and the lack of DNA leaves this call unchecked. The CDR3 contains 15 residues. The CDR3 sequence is CASSSPYRGAGELFF.

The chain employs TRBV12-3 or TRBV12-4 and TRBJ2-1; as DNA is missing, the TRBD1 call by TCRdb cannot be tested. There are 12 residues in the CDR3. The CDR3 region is CASSQGGGEQFF.

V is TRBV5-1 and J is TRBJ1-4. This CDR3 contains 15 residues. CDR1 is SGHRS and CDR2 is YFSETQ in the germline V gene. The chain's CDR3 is CASNTYGATNEKLFF.

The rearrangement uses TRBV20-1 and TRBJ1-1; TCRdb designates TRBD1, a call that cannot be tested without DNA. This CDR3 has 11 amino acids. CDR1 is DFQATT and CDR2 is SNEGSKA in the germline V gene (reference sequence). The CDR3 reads CRMDRNTEAFF.

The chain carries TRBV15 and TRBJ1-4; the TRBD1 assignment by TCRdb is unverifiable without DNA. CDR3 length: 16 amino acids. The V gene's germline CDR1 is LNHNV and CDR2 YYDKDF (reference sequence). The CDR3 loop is CATSRGQTATNEKLFF.

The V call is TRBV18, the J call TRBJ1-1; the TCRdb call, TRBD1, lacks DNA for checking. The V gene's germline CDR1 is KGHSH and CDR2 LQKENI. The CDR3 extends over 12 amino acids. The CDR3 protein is CASSKDREVAFF. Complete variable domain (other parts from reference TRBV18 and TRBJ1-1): NAGVMQNPRHLVRRRGQEARLRCSPMKGHSHVYWYRQLPEEGLKFMVYLQKENIIDESGMPKERFSAEFPKEGPSILRIQQVVRGDSAAYFCASSKDREVAFFGQGTRLTVV.

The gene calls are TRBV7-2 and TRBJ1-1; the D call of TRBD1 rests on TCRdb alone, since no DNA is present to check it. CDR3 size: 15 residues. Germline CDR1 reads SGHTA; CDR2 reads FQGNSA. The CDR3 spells CASRGQGAFGTEAFF.

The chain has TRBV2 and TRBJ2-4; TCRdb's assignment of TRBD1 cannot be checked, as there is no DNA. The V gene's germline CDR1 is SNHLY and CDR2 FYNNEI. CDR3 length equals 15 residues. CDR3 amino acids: CASIETGSGKNIQYF. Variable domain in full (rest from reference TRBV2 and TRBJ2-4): EPEVTQTPSHQVTQMGQEVILRCVPISNHLYFYWYRQILGQKVEFLVSFYNNEISEKSEIFDDQFSVERPDGSNFTLKIRSTKLEDSAMYFCASIETGSGKNIQYFGAGTRLSVL.

The CDR3 sequence: CASSLTTGTGLGTDTQYF. The chain uses TRBV5-1 and TRBJ2-3; TCRdb returns TRBD1, unconfirmable since there is no DNA. From germline, CDR1 is SGHRS and CDR2 YFSETQ. The CDR3 loop spans 18 amino acids. The full variable domain, rest sourced from reference TRBV5-1 and TRBJ2-3, is KAGVTQTPRYLIKTRGQQVTLSCSPISGHRSVSWYQQTPGQGLQFLFEYFSETQRNKGNFPGRFSGRQFSNSRSEMNVSTLELGDSALYLCASSLTTGTGLGTDTQYFGPGTRLTVL.

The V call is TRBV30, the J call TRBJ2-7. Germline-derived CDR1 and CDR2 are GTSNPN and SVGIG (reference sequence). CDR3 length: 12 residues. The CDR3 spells CAWHLSVGEQYF.

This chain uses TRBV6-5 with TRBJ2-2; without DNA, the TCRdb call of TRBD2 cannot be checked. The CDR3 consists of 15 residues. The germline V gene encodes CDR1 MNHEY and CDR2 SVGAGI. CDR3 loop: CASSSGTSGTGELFF.

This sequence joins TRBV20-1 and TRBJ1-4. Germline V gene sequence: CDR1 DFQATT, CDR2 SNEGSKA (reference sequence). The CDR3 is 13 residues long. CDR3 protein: CSARATTNEKLFF.

CDR3 sequence reads: CASSSTGQIEAFF. J is TRBJ1-1 and V is TRBV28; lacking DNA, the TRBD1 call made by TCRdb goes unchecked. This CDR3 is built from 13 residues. Germline CDR1 reads MDHEN; CDR2 reads SYDVKM.

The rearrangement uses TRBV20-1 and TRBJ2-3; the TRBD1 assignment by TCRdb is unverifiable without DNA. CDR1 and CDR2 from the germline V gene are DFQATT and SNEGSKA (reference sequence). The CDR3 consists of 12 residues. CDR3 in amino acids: CSVHPGRDTQYF.

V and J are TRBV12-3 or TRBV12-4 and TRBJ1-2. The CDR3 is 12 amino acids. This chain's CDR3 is CASSRFQYGYTF.

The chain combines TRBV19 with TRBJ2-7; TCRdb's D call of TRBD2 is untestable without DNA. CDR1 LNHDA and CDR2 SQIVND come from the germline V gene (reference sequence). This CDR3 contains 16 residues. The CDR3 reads CASSFGTSGPSYEQYF. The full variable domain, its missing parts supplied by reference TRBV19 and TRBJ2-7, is DGGITQSPKYLFRKEGQNVTLSCEQNLNHDAMYWYRQDPGQGLRLIYYSQIVNDFQKGDIAEGYSVSREKKESFPLTVTSAQKNPTAFYLCASSFGTSGPSYEQYFGPGTRLTVT.

The CDR3 here is CASSPRSRVQETQYF. The rearrangement links TRBV18 to TRBJ2-5. CDR1 is KGHSH and CDR2 is LQKENI in the germline V gene. This CDR3 region has 15 residues.

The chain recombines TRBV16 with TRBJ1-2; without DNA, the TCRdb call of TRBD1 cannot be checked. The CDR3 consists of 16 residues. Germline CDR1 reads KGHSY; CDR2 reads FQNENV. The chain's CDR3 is CASSQSGQGLRYGYTF.

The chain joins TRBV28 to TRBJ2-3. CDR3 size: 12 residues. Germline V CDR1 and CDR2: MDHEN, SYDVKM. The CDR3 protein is CASSSITDTQYF.

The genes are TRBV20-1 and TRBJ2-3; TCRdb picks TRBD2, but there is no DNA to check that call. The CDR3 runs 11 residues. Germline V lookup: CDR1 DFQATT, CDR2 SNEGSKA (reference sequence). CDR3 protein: CSAPLAKAQYF.

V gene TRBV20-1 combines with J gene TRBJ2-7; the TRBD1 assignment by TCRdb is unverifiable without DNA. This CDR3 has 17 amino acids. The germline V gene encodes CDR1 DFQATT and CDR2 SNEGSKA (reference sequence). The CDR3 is CSAGRPGQTTLSYEQYF.

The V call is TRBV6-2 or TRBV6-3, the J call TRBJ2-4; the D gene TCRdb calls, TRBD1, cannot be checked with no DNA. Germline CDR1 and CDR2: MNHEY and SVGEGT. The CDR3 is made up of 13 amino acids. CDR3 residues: CASRGTGSNIQYF.

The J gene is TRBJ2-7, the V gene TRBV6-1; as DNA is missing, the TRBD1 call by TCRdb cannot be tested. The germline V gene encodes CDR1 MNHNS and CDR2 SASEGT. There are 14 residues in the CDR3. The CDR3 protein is CASNKGARGYEQYF.

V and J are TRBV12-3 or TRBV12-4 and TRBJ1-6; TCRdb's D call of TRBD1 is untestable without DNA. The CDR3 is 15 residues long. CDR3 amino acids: CASSPQGSLNSPLHF.

This chain's CDR3 is CSALGGYKNIQYF. The rearrangement uses TRBV20-1 and TRBJ2-4; absent DNA, TCRdb's TRBD1 call cannot be checked. Germline lookup yields CDR1 DFQATT and CDR2 SNEGSKA (reference sequence). The CDR3 sequence is 13 residues long.